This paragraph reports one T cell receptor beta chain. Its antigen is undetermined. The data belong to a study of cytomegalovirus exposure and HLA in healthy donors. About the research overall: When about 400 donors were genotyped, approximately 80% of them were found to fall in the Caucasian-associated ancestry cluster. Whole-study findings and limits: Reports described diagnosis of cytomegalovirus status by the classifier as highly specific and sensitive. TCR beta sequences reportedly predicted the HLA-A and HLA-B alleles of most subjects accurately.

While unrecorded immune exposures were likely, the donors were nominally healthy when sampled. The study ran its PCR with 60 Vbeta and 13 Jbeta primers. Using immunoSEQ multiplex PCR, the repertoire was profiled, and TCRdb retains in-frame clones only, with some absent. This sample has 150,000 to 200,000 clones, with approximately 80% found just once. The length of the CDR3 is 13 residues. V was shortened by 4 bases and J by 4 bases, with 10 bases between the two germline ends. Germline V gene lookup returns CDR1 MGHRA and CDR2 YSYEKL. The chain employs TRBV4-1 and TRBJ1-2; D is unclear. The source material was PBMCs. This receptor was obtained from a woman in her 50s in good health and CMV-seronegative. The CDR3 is CASSPDGFYGYTF. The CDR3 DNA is TGCGCCAGCAGCCCTGACGGGTTCTATGGCTACACCTTC.